The 17 T cell receptor beta chains below come from one sample, sequenced in a study of T-cell memory formation after mild COVID-19 (TCRdb year 2021). Library creation used 5' RACE. Instrument used: Illumina NovaSeq 6000. Starting from the raw public reads, TCRdb applied fastp trimming at Q25, assembled clones with MiXCR and retained in-frame beta chains. Identical CDR3 protein sequences are pooled into one entry, listed with their most common genes and DNA. This sample holds about 440,000 distinct CDR3 sequences; roughly 20% were observed only once. The biggest ten clones account for roughly 8% of the sample. The material sequenced was PBMCs or a T cell subset sorted from them (not recorded which). These receptors were taken from an adult woman who had mild COVID-19 (a few samples of this study predate the infection). The sample titles of this study are shuffled in the database, so cell type and time point are left out; the donor was told from shared clones.

In this sample, this clonotype turned up a few times. V is TRBV6-6 and J is TRBJ2-7; D is unclear. The CDR3 has 14 residues. The germline V and J ends were trimmed by 0 bases and 2 bases, with 8 bases remaining between them. Per the germline V gene, CDR1 is MNHNY and CDR2 is SVGAGI (reference sequence). The CDR3: CASSYSTVTYEQYF. The CDR3 DNA reads as TGTGCCAGCAGTTACTCGACGGTGACCTACGAGCAGTACTTC.

The gene calls are TRBV5-1 and TRBJ2-1, with 8 bases matching TRBD2. Germline CDR1 SGHRS, CDR2 YFSETQ. Trimming cost V 6 bases and J 7 bases; bases outside gene matches: 15. This CDR3 spans 16 amino acids. CDR3 coding DNA: TGCGCCAGCACCCTAGTCCCGGGAGGGGGGGTGAATGAGCAGTTCTTC. This sequence encodes CASTLVPGGGVNEQFF.

This sequence joins TRBV29-1 and TRBJ2-3; TRBD2 matches 13 bases. The CDR3 extends over 15 amino acids. Looked up from germline, CDR1 is SQVTM and CDR2 is ANQGSEA. V lost 5 bases, J lost 6 bases, and 8 bases stayed unmatched. The CDR3 DNA reads as TGCAGCGTTCGGGGGACTAGCGGGGCGGGGGATACGCAGTATTTT. As protein: CSVRGTSGAGDTQYF.

The V gene is TRBV7-9, the J gene TRBJ2-1; TRBD2 agrees at 11 bases. The germline V gene has CDR1 SEHNR and CDR2 FQNEAQ (reference sequence). V lost 5 bases, J lost 8 bases, and 8 bases stayed unmatched. This CDR3 region has 15 residues. The DNA for the CDR3 is TGTGCCAGCAGCCCGGGACTAGCGGTCTGGGATGAGCAGTTCTTC. This translates into CASSPGLAVWDEQFF. The full variable domain, its missing parts supplied by reference TRBV7-9 and TRBJ2-1, is DTGVSQNPRHKITKRGQNVTFRCDPISEHNRLYWYRQTLGQGPEFLTYFQNEAQLEKSRLLSDRFSAERPKGSFSTLEIQRTEQGDSAMYLCASSPGLAVWDEQFFGPGTRLTVL.

At least ten counts were recorded for this clonotype. The J gene is TRBJ2-7, the V gene TRBV7-7; D may match TRBD1 or TRBD2 (5 bases each). From germline, CDR1 is SSHAT and CDR2 FNYEAQ (reference sequence). Trimming shortened V by 5 bases and J by 2 bases, and 10 bases separated the two germline ends. The CDR3 has 13 residues. CDR3 in amino acids: CASSQGPAYEQYF. CDR3 in DNA: TGTGCCAGCAGCCAGGGACCTGCCTACGAGCAGTACTTC.

A few counts support this clonotype. This sequence joins TRBV5-1 and TRBJ1-1, with 7 bases fitting TRBD1. The V gene's germline CDR1 is SGHRS and CDR2 YFSETQ. The CDR3 sequence is 14 residues long. V gave up 2 bases and J gave up 2 bases; unmatched junction bases: 3. The CDR3 reads CASSFNRGNTEAFF. The DNA for the CDR3 is TGCGCCAGCAGCTTCAACAGGGGAAACACTGAAGCTTTCTTT. The full variable domain, with the rest looked up from reference TRBV5-1 and TRBJ1-1, is KAGVTQTPRYLIKTRGQQVTLSCSPISGHRSVSWYQQTPGQGLQFLFEYFSETQRNKGNFPGRFSGRQFSNSRSEMNVSTLELGDSALYLCASSFNRGNTEAFFGQGTRLTVV.

This clonotype was picked up a small number of times. The chain couples TRBV7-2 to TRBJ2-7, with 7 bases identical to TRBD2. Losses at the gene ends were 6 bases for V and 3 bases for J; bases not matched to a gene: 5. The CDR3 length is 13 residues. In germline, CDR1 is SGHTA, CDR2 FQGNSA. The CDR3 sequence is CASSRPSGYEQYF. The CDR3 DNA reads TGTGCCAGCAGTCGACCTAGCGGCTACGAGCAGTACTTC.

In its sample, this clonotype was seen a few times. The chain has TRBV29-1 and TRBJ2-3; tentatively, D is TRBD2 (5 bases). The CDR3 consists of 12 residues. The V gene lost 4 bases and the J gene lost 5 bases, with 10 bases spanning the gap. CDR1 and CDR2 from the germline V gene are SQVTM and ANQGSEA. CDR3 DNA sequence: TGCAGCGTTGTGGTAGGGAGAGATACGCAGTATTTT. It translates to CSVVVGRDTQYF.

This clonotype occurred a few times. The chain links TRBV12-3 or TRBV12-4 to TRBJ1-4, with D perhaps matching TRBD1 (5 bases). CDR3 length: 16 amino acids. Trimming shortened V by 2 bases and J by 3 bases, and 13 bases separated the two germline ends. CDR3 residues: CASSLRGFPSNEKLFF. The CDR3 DNA follows: TGTGCCAGCAGTTTAAGGGGATTCCCCTCTAATGAAAAACTGTTTTTT.

The chain couples TRBV7-9 to TRBJ2-1; 7 bases agree with TRBD2. CDR3 size: 17 residues. The trim removed 5 bases at V and 0 bases at J, leaving 10 bases unmatched. Germline CDR1 and CDR2: SEHNR and FQNEAQ (reference sequence). CDR3 loop: CASSARTSRSSYNEQFF. CDR3 nucleotides: TGTGCCAGCAGCGCCAGGACTAGTAGGAGCTCCTACAATGAGCAGTTCTTC.

The chain uses TRBV5-1 and TRBJ2-1; D unresolved. With 0 bases removed from V and 4 bases from J, the gap between germline ends came to 17 bases. This CDR3 spans 17 amino acids. The germline gives CDR1 SGHRS, CDR2 YFSETQ. In DNA, the CDR3 is TGCGCCAGCAGCTTGGGGCCTCAGAGCGCCCTATACAATGAGCAGTTCTTC. This encodes CASSLGPQSALYNEQFF.

The J gene is TRBJ1-6, the V gene TRBV2; no clear D. Per germline, CDR1 SNHLY and CDR2 FYNNEI. CDR3 length: 17 residues. V lost 4 bases to trimming and J lost 7 bases, with 20 bases between them. CDR3 amino acids: CASSVWEASSGNSPLHF. CDR3 DNA sequence: TGTGCCAGCAGTGTCTGGGAAGCTTCGTCAGGAAATTCACCCCTCCACTTT.

This clonotype has only a few counts. The CDR3 here is CSARGPPGQEGGYTF. The CDR3 nucleotides read TGCAGTGCTAGAGGGCCTCCGGGACAGGAAGGGGGCTACACCTTC. The J gene is TRBJ1-2, the V gene TRBV20-1; 8 bases line up with TRBD1. With 1 base clipped from V and 8 bases from J, the junction kept 12 bases outside the gene matches. The CDR3 has 15 residues. Germline V gene data show CDR1 as DFQATT and CDR2 as SNEGSKA (reference sequence).

This chain uses TRBV12-3 or TRBV12-4 with TRBJ2-3; TRBD1 aligns across 11 bases. J was trimmed by 11 bases and V by 2 bases; bases with no gene match: 9. This CDR3 has 15 amino acids. CDR3 protein: CASSLLGQGAGGQYF. Here the CDR3 DNA reads TGTGCCAGCAGTTTACTCGGACAGGGGGCAGGTGGGCAGTATTTT.

The CDR3 sequence is CASSLRDRGYTF. For the CDR3, the DNA is TGCGCCAGCTCGCTAAGGGACAGGGGCTACACCTTC. V and J are TRBV5-1 and TRBJ1-2, with 8 positions matching TRBD1. V lost 7 bases and J lost 8; bases outside the gene matches: 7. This CDR3 comprises 12 residues. Germline V lookup: CDR1 SGHRS, CDR2 YFSETQ.

The chain links TRBV7-9 to TRBJ2-1; 11 bases are shared with TRBD1. The CDR3 runs 16 residues. J lost 2 bases, V lost 5 bases, and 5 bases had no gene match. CDR1 SEHNR and CDR2 FQNEAQ come from the germline V gene (reference sequence). DNA of the CDR3: TGTGCCAGCAGCCCAGGACAGGGGGCGGCCTACAATGAGCAGTTCTTC. It specifies CASSPGQGAAYNEQFF.

This clonotype was seen repeatedly, ten times or more. The rearrangement uses TRBV7-9 and TRBJ2-5; 13 bases map to TRBD2. Germline V CDR1 and CDR2: SEHNR, FQNEAQ (reference sequence). V was pared by 1 base and J by 1 base, with 0 bases of the junction left unmatched. The CDR3 runs 16 residues. The CDR3 reads CASSLGTSGGQETQYF. The CDR3, as DNA: TGTGCCAGCAGCTTAGGGACTAGCGGGGGCCAAGAGACCCAGTACTTC.